Given below is one T cell receptor (beta chain) in context. Its antigen is unidentified. The data are from a study of chemoradiotherapy in HPV16-positive cancers. TCRdb keeps only in-frame clones here, not all; method: immunoSEQ multiplex PCR. The sample shows about 5,100 clones, 90% to 95% of them seen only once. The study, taken as a whole, reports: Non-HPV-specific T cells did not expand in tumors during treatment, whereas candidate HPV-specific clones and E7-related motifs did.

Germline V gene lookup returns CDR1 SGHKS and CDR2 YYEKEE (reference sequence). The junction had 5 bases not matched to a gene; V was cut back by 0 bases and J by 4 bases. CDR3 length: 16 amino acids. The chain uses TRBV5-5 and TRBJ1-3; 9 bases line up with TRBD1. Sampling was conducted from a patient who underwent chemoradiotherapy. This TCR was sampled from a human donor with HPV-associated anogenital cancer. The CDR3, as DNA: TGTGCCAGCAGCTTGGGCGACAGGGGGTCCGGAAACACCATATATTTT. It is translated as CASSLGDRGSGNTIYF.